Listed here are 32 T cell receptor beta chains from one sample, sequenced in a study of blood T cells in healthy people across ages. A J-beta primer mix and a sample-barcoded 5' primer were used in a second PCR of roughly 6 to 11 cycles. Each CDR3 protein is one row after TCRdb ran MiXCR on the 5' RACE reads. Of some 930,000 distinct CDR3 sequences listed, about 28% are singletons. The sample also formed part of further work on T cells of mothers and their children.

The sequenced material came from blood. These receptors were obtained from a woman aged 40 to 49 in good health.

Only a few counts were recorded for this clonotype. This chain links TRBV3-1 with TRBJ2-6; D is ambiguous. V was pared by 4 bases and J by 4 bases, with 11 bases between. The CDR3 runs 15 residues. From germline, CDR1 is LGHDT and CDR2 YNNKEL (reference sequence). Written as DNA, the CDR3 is TGTGCCAGCAGCCCCCCCACCGGGGGGGCCAACGTCCTGACTTTC. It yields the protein CASSPPTGGANVLTF. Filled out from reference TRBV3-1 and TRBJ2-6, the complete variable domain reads DTAVSQTPKYLVTQMGNDKSIKCEQNLGHDTMYWYKQDSKKFLKIMFSYNNKELIINETVPNRFSPKSPDKAHLNLHINSLELGDSAVYFCASSPPTGGANVLTFGAGSRLTVL.

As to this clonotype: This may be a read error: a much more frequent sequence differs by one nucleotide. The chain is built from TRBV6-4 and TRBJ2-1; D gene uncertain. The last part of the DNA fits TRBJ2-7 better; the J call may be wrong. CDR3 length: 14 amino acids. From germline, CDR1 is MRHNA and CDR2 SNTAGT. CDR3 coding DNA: TGTGCCAGCAGTGACTACGGGTCCAACAATGAGCAGTACTTC. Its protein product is CASSDYGSNNEQYF.

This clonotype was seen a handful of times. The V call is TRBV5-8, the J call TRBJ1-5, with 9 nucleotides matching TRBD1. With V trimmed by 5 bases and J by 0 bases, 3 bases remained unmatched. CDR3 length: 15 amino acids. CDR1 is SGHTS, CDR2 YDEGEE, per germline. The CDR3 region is CASRGGQGSNQPQHF. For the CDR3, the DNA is TGTGCCAGCAGGGGGGGACAGGGTAGCAATCAGCCCCAGCATTTT.

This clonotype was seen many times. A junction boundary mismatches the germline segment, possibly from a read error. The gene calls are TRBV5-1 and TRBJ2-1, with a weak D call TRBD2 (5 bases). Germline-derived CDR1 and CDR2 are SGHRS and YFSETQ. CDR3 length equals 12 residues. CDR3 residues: CATSRDYNEQFF. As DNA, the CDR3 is TGCGCCACCAGCCGGGACTACAATGAGCAGTTCTTC.

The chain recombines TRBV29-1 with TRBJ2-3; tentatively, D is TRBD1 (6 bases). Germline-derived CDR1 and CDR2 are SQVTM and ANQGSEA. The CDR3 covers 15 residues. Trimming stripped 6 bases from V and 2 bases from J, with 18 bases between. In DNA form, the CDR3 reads TGCAGCGTCCTGGGACACTCCTCCTCCACAGATACGCAGTATTTT. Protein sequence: CSVLGHSSSTDTQYF.

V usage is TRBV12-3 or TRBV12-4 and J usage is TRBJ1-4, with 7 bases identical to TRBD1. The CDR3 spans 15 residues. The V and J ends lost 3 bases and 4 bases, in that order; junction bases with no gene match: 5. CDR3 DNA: TGTGCCAGCAGTTTTCGACAGGGTCTTAATGAAAAACTGTTTTTT. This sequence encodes CASSFRQGLNEKLFF.

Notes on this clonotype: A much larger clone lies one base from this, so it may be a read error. The CDR3 loop is CSAPLTSGGDYDEQFF. DNA for the CDR3: TGCAGTGCTCCTCTGACTAGCGGGGGGGATTACGATGAGCAGTTCTTC. The chain has TRBV20-1 and TRBJ2-1; 14 bases match TRBD2. Germline loops: CDR1 DFQATT, CDR2 SNEGSKA (reference sequence). V lost 5 bases and J lost 8; bases outside the gene matches: 11. The CDR3 is 16 residues long.

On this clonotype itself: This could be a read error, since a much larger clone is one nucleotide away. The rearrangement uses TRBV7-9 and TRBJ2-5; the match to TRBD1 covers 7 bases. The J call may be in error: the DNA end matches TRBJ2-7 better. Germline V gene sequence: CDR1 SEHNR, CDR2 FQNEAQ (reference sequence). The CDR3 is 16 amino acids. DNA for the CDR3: TGTGCCAGCAGCCCTCTGGGACAGAAATTTTTCTACGAGCAGTACTTC. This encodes CASSPLGQKFFYEQYF.

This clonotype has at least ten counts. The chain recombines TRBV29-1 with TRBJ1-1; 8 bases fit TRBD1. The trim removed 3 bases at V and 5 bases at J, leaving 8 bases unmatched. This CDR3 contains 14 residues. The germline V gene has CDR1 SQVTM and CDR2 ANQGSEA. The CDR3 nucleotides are TGCAGCGTTGAGGAACAGGGGGGGCGGACTGAAGCTTTCTTT. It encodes CSVEEQGGRTEAFF.

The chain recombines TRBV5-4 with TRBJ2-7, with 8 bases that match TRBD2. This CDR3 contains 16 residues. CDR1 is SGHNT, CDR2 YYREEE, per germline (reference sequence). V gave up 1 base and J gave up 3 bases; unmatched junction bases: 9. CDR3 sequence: CASSLLVRGGDYEQYF. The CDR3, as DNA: TGTGCCAGCAGCTTGTTGGTCCGGGGGGGAGACTACGAGCAGTACTTC.

CDR3 amino acids: CASSQNLPGELFF. CDR3 bases: TGTGCCAGCAGCCAAAATCTCCCCGGGGAGCTGTTTTTT. The chain carries TRBV3-1 and TRBJ2-2; D remains unclear. Germline assignment: CDR1 LGHDT and CDR2 YNNKEL (reference sequence). The CDR3 is 13 residues long. Trimming shortened V by 2 bases and J by 6 bases, and 7 bases separated the two germline ends. Filled out from reference TRBV3-1 and TRBJ2-2, the complete variable domain reads DTAVSQTPKYLVTQMGNDKSIKCEQNLGHDTMYWYKQDSKKFLKIMFSYNNKELIINETVPNRFSPKSPDKAHLNLHINSLELGDSAVYFCASSQNLPGELFFGEGSRLTVL.

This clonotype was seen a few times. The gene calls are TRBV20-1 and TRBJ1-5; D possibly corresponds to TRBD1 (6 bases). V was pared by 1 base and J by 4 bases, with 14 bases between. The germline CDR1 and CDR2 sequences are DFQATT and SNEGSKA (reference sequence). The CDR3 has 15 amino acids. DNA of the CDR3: TGCAGTGCTAGAGGAGGGGCAGGGGTGAATCAGCCCCAGCATTTT. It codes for CSARGGAGVNQPQHF.

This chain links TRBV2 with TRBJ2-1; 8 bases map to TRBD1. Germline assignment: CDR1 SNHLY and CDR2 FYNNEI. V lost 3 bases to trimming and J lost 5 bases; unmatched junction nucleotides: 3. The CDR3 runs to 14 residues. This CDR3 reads CASSDGTGNNEQFF. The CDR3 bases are TGTGCCAGCAGTGACGGGACAGGAAACAATGAGCAGTTCTTC.

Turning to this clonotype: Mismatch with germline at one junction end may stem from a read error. CDR3 coding DNA: TGTGCCAGCAGTTTATTTGGCCAGAACACTGAAACTTTCTTT. It translates to CASSLFGQNTETFF. The gene calls are TRBV28 and TRBJ1-1; D remains unclear. CDR3 length: 14 amino acids. The germline V gene encodes CDR1 MDHEN and CDR2 SYDVKM.

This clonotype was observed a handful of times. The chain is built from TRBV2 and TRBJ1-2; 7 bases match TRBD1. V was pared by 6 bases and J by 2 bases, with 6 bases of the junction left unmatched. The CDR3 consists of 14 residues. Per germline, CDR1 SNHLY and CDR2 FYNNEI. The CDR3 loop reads CASSRNRGNYGYTF. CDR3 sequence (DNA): TGTGCCAGCAGCCGGAACAGGGGAAACTATGGCTACACCTTC.

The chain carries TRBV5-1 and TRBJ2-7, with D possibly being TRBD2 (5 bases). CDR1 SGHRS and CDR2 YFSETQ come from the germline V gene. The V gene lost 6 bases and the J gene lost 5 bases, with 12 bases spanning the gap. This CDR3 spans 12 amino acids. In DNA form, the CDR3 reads TGCGCCAGCAACCGGGGAGAACACGAGCAGTACTTC. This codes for CASNRGEHEQYF.

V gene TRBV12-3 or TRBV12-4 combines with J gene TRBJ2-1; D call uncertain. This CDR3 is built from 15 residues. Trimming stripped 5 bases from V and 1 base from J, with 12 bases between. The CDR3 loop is CASSPHDRSYNEQFF. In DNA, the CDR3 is TGTGCCAGCAGTCCCCACGACCGTTCCTACAATGAGCAGTTCTTC.

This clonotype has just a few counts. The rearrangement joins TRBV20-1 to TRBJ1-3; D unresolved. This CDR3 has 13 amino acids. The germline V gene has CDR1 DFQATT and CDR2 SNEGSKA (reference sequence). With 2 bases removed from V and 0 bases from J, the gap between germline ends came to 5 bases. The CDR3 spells CSARLISGNTIYF. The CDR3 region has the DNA TGCAGTGCTAGACTGATCTCTGGAAACACCATATATTTT.

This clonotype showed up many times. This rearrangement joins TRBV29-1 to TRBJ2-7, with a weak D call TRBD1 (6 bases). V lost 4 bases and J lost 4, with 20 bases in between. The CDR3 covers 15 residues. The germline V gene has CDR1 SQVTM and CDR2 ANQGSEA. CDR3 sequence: CSVGGAPGQPYEQYF. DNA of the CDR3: TGCAGCGTTGGAGGAGCTCCGGGACAACCGTACGAGCAGTACTTC.

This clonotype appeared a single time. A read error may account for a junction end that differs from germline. The CDR3 loop reads CACSDAIVDTDTQYF. In DNA form, the CDR3 reads TGTGCCTGCAGTGACGCTATCGTCGACACAGATACGCAGTATTTT. V is TRBV6-2 or TRBV6-3 and J is TRBJ2-3; D not resolved. The CDR3 has 15 residues. Per the germline V gene, CDR1 is MNHEY and CDR2 is SVGEGT.

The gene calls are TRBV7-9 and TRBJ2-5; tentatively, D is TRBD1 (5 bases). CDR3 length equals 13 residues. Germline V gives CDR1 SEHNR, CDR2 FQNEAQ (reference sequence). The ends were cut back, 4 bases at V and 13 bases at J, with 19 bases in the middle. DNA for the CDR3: TGTGCCAGCAGCTCGATCCAGGGATCTTTGGGGTACTTC. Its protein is CASSSIQGSLGYF.

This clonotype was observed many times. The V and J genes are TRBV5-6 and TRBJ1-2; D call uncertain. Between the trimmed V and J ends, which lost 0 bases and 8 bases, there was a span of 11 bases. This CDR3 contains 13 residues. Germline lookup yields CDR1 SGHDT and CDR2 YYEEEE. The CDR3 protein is CASSLETGYGYTF. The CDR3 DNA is TGTGCCAGCAGCTTGGAAACGGGATACGGCTACACCTTC.

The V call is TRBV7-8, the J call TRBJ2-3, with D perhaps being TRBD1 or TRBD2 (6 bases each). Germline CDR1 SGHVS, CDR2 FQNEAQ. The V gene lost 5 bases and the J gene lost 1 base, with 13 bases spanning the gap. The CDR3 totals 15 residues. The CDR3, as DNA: TGTGCCAGCAGCCGGGGGCCTCTAGGCACAGATACGCAGTATTTT. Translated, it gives CASSRGPLGTDTQYF.

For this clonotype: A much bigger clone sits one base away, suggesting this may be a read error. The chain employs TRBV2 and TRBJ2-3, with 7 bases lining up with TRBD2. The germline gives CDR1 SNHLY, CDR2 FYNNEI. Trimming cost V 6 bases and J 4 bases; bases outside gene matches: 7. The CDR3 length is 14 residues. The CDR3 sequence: CASRETSSADTQYF. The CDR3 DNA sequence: TGTGCCAGCAGGGAGACTAGCAGCGCAGATACGCAGTATTTT.

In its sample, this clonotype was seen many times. The CDR3 coding sequence is TGTGCCGCCCCGGGACCATACTATGGCTACACCTTC. Translation gives CAAPGPYYGYTF. The V and J genes are TRBV6-1 and TRBJ1-2, with D possibly matching TRBD1 (5 bases). This CDR3 contains 12 residues. The V and J ends lost 11 bases and 3 bases respectively, with 13 bases between them. Per germline, CDR1 MNHNS and CDR2 SASEGT.

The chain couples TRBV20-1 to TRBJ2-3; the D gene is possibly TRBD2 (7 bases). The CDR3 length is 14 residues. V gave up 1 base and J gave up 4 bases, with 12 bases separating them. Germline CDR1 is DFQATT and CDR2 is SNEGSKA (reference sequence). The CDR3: CSARARGGADTQYF. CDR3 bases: TGCAGTGCTAGAGCGCGCGGGGGCGCAGATACGCAGTATTTT.

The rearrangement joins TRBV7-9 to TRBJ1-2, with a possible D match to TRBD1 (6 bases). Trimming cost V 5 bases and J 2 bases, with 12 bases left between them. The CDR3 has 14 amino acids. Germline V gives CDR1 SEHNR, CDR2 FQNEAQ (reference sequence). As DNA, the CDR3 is TGTGCCAGCAGCCCAAGAGGGGGGAACTATGGCTACACCTTC. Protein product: CASSPRGGNYGYTF.

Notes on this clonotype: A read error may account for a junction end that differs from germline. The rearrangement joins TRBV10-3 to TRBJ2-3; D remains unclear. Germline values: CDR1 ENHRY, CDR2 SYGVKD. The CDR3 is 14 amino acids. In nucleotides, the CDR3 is TGTACCATCGGACCCAAGGTTGGTTCAGATACGCAGTATTTT. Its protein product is CTIGPKVGSDTQYF.

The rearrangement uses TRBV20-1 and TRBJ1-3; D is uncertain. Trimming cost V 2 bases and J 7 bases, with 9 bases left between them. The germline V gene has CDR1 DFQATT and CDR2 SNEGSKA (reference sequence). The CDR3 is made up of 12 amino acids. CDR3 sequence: CSARPQSNTIYF. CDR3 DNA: TGCAGTGCTAGACCTCAATCGAACACCATATATTTT.

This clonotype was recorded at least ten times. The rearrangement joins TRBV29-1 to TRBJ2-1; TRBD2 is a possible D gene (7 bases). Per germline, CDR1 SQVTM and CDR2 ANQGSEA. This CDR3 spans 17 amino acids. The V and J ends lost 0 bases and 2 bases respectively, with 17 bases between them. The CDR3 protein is CSVEDLGGPTAYNEQFF. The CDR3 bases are TGCAGCGTTGAAGATCTCGGGGGGCCCACCGCCTACAATGAGCAGTTCTTC.

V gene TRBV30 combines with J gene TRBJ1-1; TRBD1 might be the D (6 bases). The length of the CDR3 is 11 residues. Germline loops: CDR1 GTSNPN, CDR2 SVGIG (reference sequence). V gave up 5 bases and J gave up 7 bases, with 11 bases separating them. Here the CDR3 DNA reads TGTGCCTGGGGCGGGGGCTTTGAAGCTTTCTTT. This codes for CAWGGGFEAFF.

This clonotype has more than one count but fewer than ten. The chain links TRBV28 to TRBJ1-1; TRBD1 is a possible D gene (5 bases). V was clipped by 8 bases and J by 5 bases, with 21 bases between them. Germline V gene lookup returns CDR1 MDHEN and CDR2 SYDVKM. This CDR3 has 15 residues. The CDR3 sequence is CASRNLGRGGTEAFF. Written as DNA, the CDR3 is TGTGCCAGCCGAAACCTTGGGAGGGGAGGGACTGAAGCTTTCTTT.